In its sample, the clone carrying this T cell receptor (beta chain) was seen once. Its antigen is as yet unknown. The data originate from a study of T cell responses to AZD1222 COVID-19 vaccine. General study results and limits: At baseline, just a handful of AZD1222 recipients tested seropositive. Within unmutated variant regions lay the reported targets of nearly half of spike-specific TCRs. A rise in Spike-specific TCR breadth and depth followed two AZD1222 doses. Donor demographics were predominantly white British with a female majority; clonal diversity may be underestimated.

Produced via immunoSEQ multiplex PCR; TCRdb's table is partial and in-frame only. The sample lists about 140,000 clones, approximately 90% occurring once. The CDR3 is made up of 13 amino acids. The V gene lost 10 bases and the J gene lost 4 bases, with 16 bases spanning the gap. This specimen was peripheral blood, taken on day 0 of AZD1222 vaccination. This chain connects TRBV12-3 or TRBV12-4 to TRBJ1-1; unclear D gene. The source is an adult in good health. The CDR3 nucleotides read TGTGCCACCTCCTTCGTTTTGGCCACTGAAGCTTTCTTT. It encodes CATSFVLATEAFF.